The 26 T cell receptor beta chains in this list originate from one sample, sequenced in a study of cytomegalovirus exposure and HLA in healthy donors. Profiling relied on immunoSEQ multiplex PCR, and the TCRdb table lists in-frame clones only, not all of them. Of some 100,000 clones listed, about nine tenths are singletons. Specimen: PBMCs. Every receptor here comes from a man aged 18-30 years in good health and CMV-seronegative.

This chain links TRBV15 with TRBJ1-5; D not resolved. Per the germline V gene, CDR1 is LNHNV and CDR2 is YYDKDF (reference sequence). V was clipped by 5 bases and J by 0 bases, with 8 bases between them. The CDR3 has 14 amino acids. DNA of the CDR3: TGTGCCACCAGCGGGAGAGATAGCAATCAGCCCCAGCATTTT. Protein sequence: CATSGRDSNQPQHF.

V is TRBV9 and J is TRBJ1-6; D is uncertain. CDR3 length: 16 amino acids. V lost 3 bases and J 6 bases, leaving 16 bases between the germline ends. Germline assignment: CDR1 SGDLS and CDR2 YYNGEE. The CDR3 loop is CASSAVEGFSNSPLHF. The DNA for the CDR3 is TGTGCCAGCAGCGCCGTGGAGGGATTCAGTAATTCACCCCTCCACTTT.

The rearrangement links TRBV28 to TRBJ2-7, with D perhaps TRBD2 (6 bases). The CDR3 has 14 amino acids. Trimming left V 3 bases short and J 0 bases short, with 9 bases between. Germline V CDR1 and CDR2: MDHEN, SYDVKM. The DNA for the CDR3 is TGTGCCAGCAGTTTGGGCGGGATCTCCTACGAGCAGTACTTC. Protein sequence: CASSLGGISYEQYF.

V is TRBV6-6 and J is TRBJ2-7; unclear D gene. The CDR3 totals 15 residues. The germline V gene has CDR1 MNHNY and CDR2 SVGAGI (reference sequence). Trimming cost V 3 bases and J 2 bases, with 14 bases left between them. DNA of the CDR3: TGTGCCAGCAGTTATGCCGTCACGTCGGCCTACGAGCAGTACTTC. Translated: CASSYAVTSAYEQYF.

V gene TRBV5-1 combines with J gene TRBJ2-5; TRBD1 agrees at 7 bases. The ends lost 1 base at V and 5 bases at J; junction bases unmatched: 2. CDR1 is SGHRS and CDR2 is YFSETQ in the germline V gene. The CDR3 spans 13 residues. The CDR3: CASSLTGVETQYF. CDR3 nucleotides: TGCGCCAGCAGCTTGACAGGGGTGGAGACCCAGTACTTC.

DNA of the CDR3: TGTGCCAGCCAGGTGAATAGCAATCAGCCCCAGCATTTT. It is translated as CASQVNSNQPQHF. This chain links TRBV28 with TRBJ1-5; no definite D call. Germline V gives CDR1 MDHEN, CDR2 SYDVKM. With 8 bases removed from V and 0 bases from J, the gap between germline ends came to 8 bases. This CDR3 has 13 amino acids.

The CDR3 DNA reads as TGTGCCAGCAGCTTAACCACTTCTGGGGGGAGGATCCCCGATACGCAGTATTTT. Translation: CASSLTTSGGRIPDTQYF. The genes are TRBV11-3 and TRBJ2-3; possibly TRBD2 for D (6 bases). In germline, CDR1 is SGHNT, CDR2 YENEEA. The CDR3 covers 18 residues. The V end lost 2 bases, the J end lost 6 bases, and 24 bases lay between the germline ends.

The J gene is TRBJ2-7, the V gene TRBV11-2; 11 nucleotides match TRBD1. This CDR3 has 16 residues. V lost 7 bases and J lost 4; bases outside the gene matches: 12. Germline V gene lookup returns CDR1 SGHAT and CDR2 FQNNGV. The CDR3 DNA sequence: TGTGCCAGCACCATTATCCGGACAGGGGGCCCTTACGAGCAGTACTTC. Amino acid sequence: CASTIIRTGGPYEQYF.

V is TRBV2 and J is TRBJ1-1, with a possible D match to TRBD1 (5 bases). V lost 7 bases and J lost 4, with 13 bases in between. The CDR3 has 13 residues. From germline, CDR1 is SNHLY and CDR2 FYNNEI. The CDR3: CASTGQAGTEAFF. The CDR3 region has the DNA TGTGCCAGCACGGGGCAAGCGGGCACTGAAGCTTTCTTT.

With respect to this clone: The identical CDR3 is also encoded by other nucleotide sequences in the sample. The chain has TRBV4-2 and TRBJ2-1; D not certain. Per germline, CDR1 LGHNA and CDR2 YNFKEQ. This CDR3 comprises 15 residues. V lost 0 bases and J lost 0, with 6 bases in between. The CDR3 nucleotides are TGTGCCAGCAGCCAAGATCCTAGCTCCTACAATGAGCAGTTCTTC. This codes for CASSQDPSSYNEQFF.

The rearrangement joins TRBV6-1 to TRBJ2-7; weak D call: TRBD1 (5 bases). CDR1 and CDR2 from the germline V gene are MNHNS and SASEGT. V lost 5 bases, J lost 3 bases, and 11 bases lay in between. The CDR3 extends over 13 amino acids. Here the CDR3 reads CASSMTANYEQYF. DNA of the CDR3: TGTGCCAGCAGTATGACAGCCAACTACGAGCAGTACTTC.

The gene calls are TRBV6-1 and TRBJ2-2, with 10 bases identical to TRBD2. CDR1 and CDR2 (germline): MNHNS, SASEGT. This CDR3 is built from 17 residues. Losses at the gene ends were 1 base for V and 6 bases for J; bases not matched to a gene: 8. CDR3 nucleotide sequence: TGTGCCAGCAGTGAAGATAGCGGGAGGATTATGCCCGGGGAGCTGTTTTTT. This codes for CASSEDSGRIMPGELFF.

The CDR3 DNA is TGTGCCAGCAGTTTAGGTCAGGGGTGGGGAGAGACCCAGTACTTC. Translated: CASSLGQGWGETQYF. This sequence joins TRBV28 and TRBJ2-5; tentatively, D is TRBD1 (6 bases). The germline V and J ends were trimmed by 2 bases and 4 bases, with 14 bases remaining between them. Germline lookup yields CDR1 MDHEN and CDR2 SYDVKM. The CDR3 spans 15 residues.

This rearrangement joins TRBV28 to TRBJ1-2; D is unclear. The germline V gene encodes CDR1 MDHEN and CDR2 SYDVKM. With 10 bases removed from V and 3 bases from J, the gap between germline ends came to 18 bases. The CDR3 sequence is 14 residues long. The CDR3 reads CATHRGLSHYGYTF. CDR3 nucleotide sequence: TGTGCCACCCATCGCGGGTTGAGTCACTATGGCTACACCTTC.

The rearrangement links TRBV6-1 to TRBJ2-7; D is possibly TRBD2 (5 bases). CDR3 length: 17 amino acids. The V and J ends lost 4 bases and 7 bases respectively, with 26 bases between them. Germline CDR1 reads MNHNS; CDR2 reads SASEGT. Here the CDR3 reads CASSAMRLSGRSLEQYF. The CDR3 DNA reads as TGTGCCAGCAGTGCGATGAGGCTATCGGGGAGATCGTTAGAGCAGTACTTC.

The chain links TRBV4-1 to TRBJ2-1; 11 nucleotides line up with TRBD2. This CDR3 contains 18 residues. Germline V gene data show CDR1 as MGHRA and CDR2 as YSYEKL. The V segment lost 1 base and the J segment 7 bases; nucleotides outside the gene matches: 12. The CDR3 loop reads CASSQGPGSASGGNEQFF. The CDR3 DNA follows: TGCGCCAGCAGCCAAGGACCGGGCTCAGCTAGCGGGGGGAATGAGCAGTTCTTC.

The genes are TRBV11-2 and TRBJ2-7, with TRBD2 matching over 11 bases. V was clipped by 5 bases and J by 5 bases; unmatched bases: 11. Per germline, CDR1 SGHAT and CDR2 FQNNGV. There are 16 residues in the CDR3. The DNA of the CDR3 is TGTGCCAGCAGCGGTCTACTAGCGGGGGTTACTCACGAGCAGTACTTC. This gives the protein CASSGLLAGVTHEQYF. Using reference TRBV11-2 and TRBJ2-7 for the parts outside the CDR3, the full variable domain is EAGVAQSPRYKIIEKRQSVAFWCNPISGHATLYWYQQILGQGPKLLIQFQNNGVVDDSQLPKDRFSAERLKGVDSTLKIQPAKLEDSAVYLCASSGLLAGVTHEQYFGPGTRLTVT.

This clone was recorded only once. The chain recombines TRBV18 with TRBJ2-7; D may be TRBD1 (6 bases). Germline CDR1 is KGHSH and CDR2 is LQKENI. The length of the CDR3 is 12 residues. The ends were cut back, 5 bases at V and 3 bases at J, with 8 bases in the middle. CDR3: CASSRTDYEQYF. The CDR3 DNA sequence: TGTGCCAGCTCAAGGACAGACTACGAGCAGTACTTC.

The rearrangement joins TRBV18 to TRBJ2-2; D might be TRBD2 (5 bases). The V gene's germline CDR1 is KGHSH and CDR2 LQKENI. The CDR3 is 17 amino acids. V was pared by 3 bases and J by 1 base, with 15 bases between. CDR3 sequence reads: CASSPIRSGWNTGELFF. CDR3 nucleotide sequence: TGTGCCAGCTCACCCATCAGATCGGGGTGGAACACCGGGGAGCTGTTTTTT.

The CDR3 nucleotides read TGTGCCAGCAGCCCCCTTTGGGGGAGGCGGACAGATACGCAGTATTTT. Translated, it gives CASSPLWGRRTDTQYF. The chain is built from TRBV7-9 and TRBJ2-3, with D tentatively TRBD2 (6 bases). Germline V CDR1 and CDR2: SEHNR, FQNEAQ (reference sequence). This CDR3 has 16 residues. The germline V and J ends were trimmed by 5 bases and 3 bases, with 18 bases remaining between them.

The J gene is TRBJ1-1, the V gene TRBV30, with D maybe TRBD1 (6 bases). The CDR3 sequence is 12 residues long. Per the germline V gene, CDR1 is GTSNPN and CDR2 is SVGIG (reference sequence). Trimming removed 4 bases from V and 7 bases from J, with 13 bases in between. CDR3 bases: TGTGCCTGGAACAGGGTATCGAGTGAAGCTTTCTTT. Protein sequence: CAWNRVSSEAFF.

V usage is TRBV5-1 and J usage is TRBJ2-7; D remains unclear. Per the germline V gene, CDR1 is SGHRS and CDR2 is YFSETQ. This CDR3 region has 14 residues. Trimming took off 0 bases at V and 6 bases at J, with 13 bases between the two ends. CDR3: CASSLDGSVSEQYF. CDR3 nucleotides: TGCGCCAGCAGCTTGGACGGGTCGGTCTCCGAGCAGTACTTC.

The chain links TRBV7-6 to TRBJ2-7; 10 nucleotides match TRBD1. CDR3 length: 16 residues. V dropped 2 bases and J dropped 2; count of bases not matched to a gene: 6. Germline assignment: CDR1 SGHVS and CDR2 FNYEAQ. As DNA, the CDR3 is TGTGCCAGCAGCTTATGGCGGGACAGGGGACCCTACGAGCAGTACTTC. It specifies CASSLWRDRGPYEQYF.

The chain uses TRBV5-4 and TRBJ1-4, with TRBD1 identical over 8 bases. V shed 4 bases, J shed 8 bases, and the junction held 7 bases outside the gene matches. The germline CDR1 and CDR2 sequences are SGHNT and YYREEE (reference sequence). CDR3 length: 14 residues. The CDR3 loop is CASSLQGEGEKLFF. The CDR3, as DNA: TGTGCCAGCAGCCTACAGGGGGAAGGGGAAAAACTGTTTTTT.

This clone was detected a few times. This chain links TRBV2 with TRBJ2-7, with TRBD1 identical over 7 bases. The length of the CDR3 is 13 residues. The junction had 6 bases not matched to a gene; V was cut back by 8 bases and J by 2 bases. The germline CDR1 and CDR2 sequences are SNHLY and FYNNEI. This chain's CDR3 is CASEQGDAYEQYF. In DNA, the CDR3 is TGTGCCAGCGAGCAGGGGGATGCCTACGAGCAGTACTTC.

The V gene is TRBV28, the J gene TRBJ2-4; TRBD1 agrees at 8 bases. CDR3 length: 14 residues. Germline V CDR1 and CDR2: MDHEN, SYDVKM. Trimming took 5 bases from V and 9 from J; bases not matched to a gene: 9. CDR3 DNA sequence: TGTGCCAGCAGTGACGGGACAGGCAGAGCCATTCAGTACTTC. Amino acid sequence: CASSDGTGRAIQYF.